This T cell receptor beta chain emerged from a study of cytomegalovirus exposure and HLA in healthy donors. The germline V gene encodes CDR1 LGHNT and CDR2 FRNRAP. This CDR3 has 15 residues. V gave up 5 bases and J gave up 0 bases, with 13 bases separating them. PCR primers comprised 60 Vbeta and 13 Jbeta primers. Assay used: immunoSEQ multiplex PCR; TCRdb lists only in-frame clones, some missing. The sample contains some 180,000 clones, more than 85% of which appear only once. The chain carries TRBV12-5 and TRBJ1-2; maybe TRBD1 (6 bases). Material for sequencing was PBMCs. The source is a girl less than two years old in good health and CMV-seronegative. The CDR3 bases are TGTGCTAGTGGTGCAGGGGCCAGAGCTAACTATGGCTACACCTTC. This sequence encodes CASGAGARANYGYTF. Looking up the rest from reference TRBV12-5 and TRBJ1-2 gives the full variable domain: DARVTQTPRHKVTEMGQEVTMRCQPILGHNTVFWYRQTMMQGLELLAYFRNRAPLDDSGMPKDRFSAEMPDATLATLKIQPSEPRDSAVYFCASGAGARANYGYTFGSGTRLTVV.